What follows are 29 T cell receptor beta chains derived from one specimen sequenced in a study of cytomegalovirus exposure and HLA in healthy donors. Vbeta (60) and Jbeta (13) primers were used in the PCR. Only in-frame clones appear in the TCRdb table, and some are missing; sequencing was by immunoSEQ multiplex PCR. The sample table includes around 40,000 clones. The sequenced sample was PBMCs. These receptors came from a man aged 25-45 years in good health and CMV-seronegative.

Regarding this clone: Other DNA sequences within the sample encode an identical CDR3. The rearrangement uses TRBV7-9 and TRBJ1-6; D remains ambiguous. The germline CDR1 and CDR2 sequences are SEHNR and FQNEAQ (reference sequence). This CDR3 contains 14 residues. Trimming removed 1 base at V and 9 bases at J, with 10 bases between. DNA of the CDR3: TGTGCCAGCAGCTTAGTGCTAGAGGGTTCACCCCTCCACTTT. Translation: CASSLVLEGSPLHF. Using reference TRBV7-9 and TRBJ1-6 for the parts outside the CDR3, the full variable domain is DTGVSQNPRHKITKRGQNVTFRCDPISEHNRLYWYRQTLGQGPEFLTYFQNEAQLEKSRLLSDRFSAERPKGSFSTLEIQRTEQGDSAMYLCASSLVLEGSPLHFGNGTRLTVT.

J is TRBJ2-7 and V is TRBV30; 9 bases fit TRBD1. The CDR3 is made up of 13 amino acids. V shed 3 bases and J 6 bases; nucleotides not matched to a gene: 6. Germline-derived CDR1 and CDR2 are GTSNPN and SVGIG (reference sequence). In nucleotides, the CDR3 is TGTGCCTGGAGACAGGGGGCCGGGGGCGAGCAGTACTTC. Translated: CAWRQGAGGEQYF.

Worth noting for this clone: At one boundary the junction diverges from the germline segment, which might be a read error. J is TRBJ2-1 and V is TRBV5-1; 12 bases are a match to TRBD2. CDR3 size: 11 residues. CDR1 is SGHRS, CDR2 YFSETQ, per germline. The CDR3 sequence: CASSFPSGRVF. The DNA for the CDR3 is TGCGCCAGCAGCTTCCCTAGCGGGAGGGTCTTC.

The V gene is TRBV20-1, the J gene TRBJ2-1, with D unresolved. CDR1 DFQATT and CDR2 SNEGSKA come from the germline V gene (reference sequence). CDR3 length equals 11 residues. Trimming cost V 3 bases and J 5 bases, with 5 bases left between them. CDR3 amino acids: CSARRDNEQFF. The CDR3 nucleotides read TGCAGTGCTAGGAGAGACAATGAGCAGTTCTTC.

The V gene is TRBV5-6, the J gene TRBJ2-7; TRBD1 is a possible D gene (6 bases). This CDR3 region has 14 residues. Germline CDR1 and CDR2: SGHDT and YYEEEE. V lost 3 bases and J lost 2, with 12 bases in between. CDR3 residues: CASSYGTITYEQYF. CDR3 DNA: TGTGCCAGCAGCTATGGGACAATAACCTACGAGCAGTACTTC.

The V call is TRBV4-2, the J call TRBJ2-7; TRBD2 aligns across 7 bases. V shed 4 bases, J shed 5 bases, and the junction held 11 bases outside the gene matches. The CDR3 totals 15 residues. CDR1 is LGHNA and CDR2 is YNFKEQ in the germline V gene. This chain's CDR3 is CASSLGLSGTHEQYF. CDR3 nucleotide sequence: TGTGCCAGCAGCCTCGGACTGAGCGGGACCCACGAGCAGTACTTC.

This rearrangement joins TRBV6-5 to TRBJ1-2; D is unclear. The CDR3 contains 14 residues. Germline CDR1 is MNHEY and CDR2 is SVGAGI. V dropped 0 bases and J dropped 8 bases, with 13 bases sitting between them. CDR3 sequence reads: CASSYSTLAGGYTF. The CDR3 bases are TGTGCCAGCAGTTACTCGACACTCGCGGGGGGCTACACCTTC.

This chain links TRBV9 with TRBJ2-4; the D gene is possibly TRBD1 (6 bases). V lost 0 bases and J lost 1, with 14 bases in between. Germline CDR1 is SGDLS and CDR2 is YYNGEE. The CDR3 consists of 17 residues. Here the CDR3 DNA reads TGTGCCAGCAGCGTAGGTTGGGGGCGGAAGGCCAAAAACATTCAGTACTTC. It encodes CASSVGWGRKAKNIQYF.

The chain is built from TRBV6-5 and TRBJ1-6; D is ambiguous. CDR3 length: 16 amino acids. Trimming removed 0 bases at V and 1 base at J, with 7 bases between. CDR1 and CDR2 (germline): MNHEY, SVGAGI. Here the CDR3 reads CASSYSRNSYNSPLHF. Written as DNA, the CDR3 is TGTGCCAGCAGTTACTCGAGGAATTCCTATAATTCACCCCTCCACTTT.

V and J are TRBV18 and TRBJ2-5; TRBD2 matches 7 bases. This CDR3 comprises 14 residues. The V and J ends lost 0 bases and 5 bases, in that order; junction bases with no gene match: 3. Per germline, CDR1 KGHSH and CDR2 LQKENI. In DNA form, the CDR3 reads TGTGCCAGCTCACCACCCGGGAGGTTCGAGACCCAGTACTTC. Protein sequence: CASSPPGRFETQYF.

The V and J genes are TRBV6-5 and TRBJ1-1; 8 bases match TRBD1. There are 15 residues in the CDR3. V lost 2 bases and J lost 5; bases outside the gene matches: 7. Germline-derived CDR1 and CDR2 are MNHEY and SVGAGI. CDR3 loop: CASSYRTGRGTEAFF. CDR3 bases: TGTGCCAGCAGTTACAGGACAGGGAGGGGGACTGAAGCTTTCTTT.

The J gene is TRBJ2-3, the V gene TRBV29-1; D uncertain. Trimming removed 7 bases at V and 5 bases at J, with 13 bases between. CDR1 is SQVTM, CDR2 ANQGSEA, per germline. The CDR3 spans 12 residues. CDR3: CSEYLGEDTQYF. The CDR3, as DNA: TGCAGCGAATACCTAGGTGAAGATACGCAGTATTTT.

The chain joins TRBV4-3 to TRBJ1-6; a possible D gene is TRBD1 (5 bases). This CDR3 comprises 14 residues. CDR1 LGHNA and CDR2 YSLEER come from the germline V gene. The V end lost 0 bases, the J end lost 10 bases, and 10 bases lay between the germline ends. The CDR3 loop reads CASSQDREVSPLHF. Written as DNA, the CDR3 is TGCGCCAGCAGCCAAGACAGGGAGGTGTCACCCCTCCACTTT.

The chain links TRBV5-5 to TRBJ2-5, with D possibly matching TRBD2 (5 bases). The germline V gene has CDR1 SGHKS and CDR2 YYEKEE (reference sequence). Trimming cost V 4 bases and J 3 bases, with 16 bases left between them. The CDR3 extends over 15 amino acids. CDR3 in amino acids: CASSTHRTAEETQYF. The CDR3 coding sequence is TGTGCCAGCAGCACCCACCGGACTGCCGAAGAGACCCAGTACTTC.

This rearrangement joins TRBV28 to TRBJ2-3, with 7 bases fitting TRBD2. V lost 4 bases, J lost 1 base, and 2 bases stayed unmatched. CDR3 length: 14 residues. Germline CDR1 is MDHEN and CDR2 is SYDVKM. The CDR3 nucleotides read TGTGCCAGCAGTTATCTAGCGGGCACAGATACGCAGTATTTT. Amino acids: CASSYLAGTDTQYF. Based on the CDR3 plus reference TRBV28 and TRBJ2-3, the full variable domain is DVKVTQSSRYLVKRTGEKVFLECVQDMDHENMFWYRQDPGLGLRLIYFSYDVKMKEKGDIPEGYSVSREKKERFSLILESASTNQTSMYLCASSYLAGTDTQYFGPGTRLTVL.

This chain joins TRBV7-3 and TRBJ2-7; maybe TRBD2 (5 bases). CDR3 length equals 14 residues. V shed 7 bases and J shed 7 bases, with 20 bases lying between them. Germline V gene lookup returns CDR1 SGHTA and CDR2 FQGTGA. CDR3 sequence (DNA): TGTGCCAGCAAAAAGTCAGCGGAGTCGAGGGAGCAGTACTTC. Residues: CASKKSAESREQYF.

This rearrangement joins TRBV4-2 to TRBJ2-1, with 8 bases lining up with TRBD2. Trimming at V came to 0 bases and at J to 6 bases, leaving 7 bases not matched to a gene. Germline V gene data show CDR1 as LGHNA and CDR2 as YNFKEQ. The CDR3 has 16 residues. CDR3 DNA: TGTGCCAGCAGCCAAGAGGGGATAGCGGGATTCAATGAGCAGTTCTTC. This encodes CASSQEGIAGFNEQFF.

The V and J genes are TRBV5-1 and TRBJ1-6, with 9 bases lining up with TRBD1. Trimming took 0 bases from V and 1 from J; bases not matched to a gene: 5. The CDR3 consists of 18 residues. From germline, CDR1 is SGHRS and CDR2 YFSETQ. DNA for the CDR3: TGCGCCAGCAGCTTGGCAGGGACAGGGAAGTCCTATAATTCACCCCTCCACTTT. Amino acids: CASSLAGTGKSYNSPLHF.

The rearrangement links TRBV4-1 to TRBJ2-7, with 8 nucleotides matching TRBD2. The germline CDR1 and CDR2 sequences are MGHRA and YSYEKL. The CDR3 runs 18 residues. The trim removed 5 bases at V and 0 bases at J, leaving 15 bases unmatched. CDR3 sequence: CASSFSRGSSGSSYEQYF. The CDR3 nucleotides read TGCGCCAGCAGCTTCAGTAGAGGTTCCAGCGGGAGCTCCTACGAGCAGTACTTC.

The rearrangement joins TRBV4-3 to TRBJ2-7; 10 positions match TRBD1. V shed 0 bases, J shed 2 bases, and the junction held 4 bases outside the gene matches. The V gene's germline CDR1 is LGHNA and CDR2 YSLEER. This CDR3 is built from 16 residues. Here the CDR3 DNA reads TGCGCCAGCAGCCAAGATCAGGGGACAGGGGCCTACGAGCAGTACTTC. It yields the protein CASSQDQGTGAYEQYF.

The DNA of the CDR3 is TGTGCCAGCAGTCGGGGGAATAGCAATCAGCCCCAGCATTTT. This sequence encodes CASSRGNSNQPQHF. J is TRBJ1-5 and V is TRBV7-9; the D gene is possibly TRBD1 (5 bases). From germline, CDR1 is SEHNR and CDR2 FQNEAQ (reference sequence). This CDR3 region has 14 residues. The V and J ends lost 6 bases and 0 bases respectively, with 9 bases between them.

Written as DNA, the CDR3 is TGTGCCAGCAGTTACGGGGCAGGGGCGGACACTGAAGCTTTCTTT. This gives the protein CASSYGAGADTEAFF. This sequence joins TRBV6-5 and TRBJ1-1, with D possibly being TRBD1 (6 bases). The ends were cut back, 2 bases at V and 3 bases at J, with 13 bases in the middle. The germline V gene has CDR1 MNHEY and CDR2 SVGAGI. The CDR3 loop spans 15 amino acids.

This chain links TRBV30 with TRBJ2-7; 7 bases align to TRBD1. Per the germline V gene, CDR1 is GTSNPN and CDR2 is SVGIG (reference sequence). The CDR3 runs to 12 residues. V dropped 2 bases and J dropped 7; count of bases not matched to a gene: 5. The CDR3 spells CAWSKQGYEQYF. For the CDR3, the DNA is TGTGCCTGGAGTAAACAGGGGTATGAGCAGTACTTC. The full variable domain, in which reference TRBV30 and TRBJ2-7 provide the parts outside the CDR3, is SQTIHQWPATLVQPVGSPLSLECTVEGTSNPNLYWYRQAAGRGLQLLFYSVGIGQISSEVPQNLSASRPQDRQFILSSKKLLLSDSGFYLCAWSKQGYEQYFGPGTRLTVT.

The rearrangement uses TRBV6-5 and TRBJ1-1, with D possibly TRBD1 on 6 matching bases. Trimming took 6 bases from V and 0 from J, leaving 11 bases between them. This CDR3 comprises 14 residues. Per germline, CDR1 MNHEY and CDR2 SVGAGI. The CDR3 coding sequence is TGTGCCAGCAGATTGACAGGCATGAACACTGAAGCTTTCTTT. It codes for CASRLTGMNTEAFF.

Notes on this clone: The germline gene is not matched at one end of the junction; a read error may be the cause. J is TRBJ2-5 and V is TRBV5-1; 14 nucleotides match TRBD2. The CDR3 spans 15 residues. Germline lookup yields CDR1 SGHRS and CDR2 YFSETQ. The CDR3 reads CASSLGLAGVKTQYF. CDR3 sequence (DNA): TGCGCCAGCAGTTTGGGACTAGCGGGAGTTAAGACCCAGTACTTC.

Comments on this clone: One junction end does not reproduce the germline sequence, and a read error may be involved. The chain combines TRBV7-2 with TRBJ1-2, with D uncertain. CDR3 size: 14 residues. Germline values: CDR1 SGHTA, CDR2 FQGNSA. The CDR3 loop is CASSSRPDDYGYVF. The CDR3 region has the DNA TGTGCCAGCAGCTCCCGGCCAGATGACTATGGCTATGTGTTC.

This sequence joins TRBV6-1 and TRBJ1-6, with unresolved D. Germline CDR1 MNHNS, CDR2 SASEGT. The CDR3 covers 14 residues. V was cut by 6 bases and J by 10 bases, with 16 bases left in between. The CDR3 nucleotides read TGTGCCAGCAGAGCCCGGGATCATGACTCACCCCTCCACTTT. This gives the protein CASRARDHDSPLHF.

The chain joins TRBV4-1 to TRBJ2-3, with D maybe TRBD2 (5 bases). The CDR3 totals 16 residues. Germline loops: CDR1 MGHRA, CDR2 YSYEKL. V was cut by 3 bases and J by 1 base, with 14 bases left in between. CDR3 bases: TGCGCCAGCAGCCACACACACCGGGGAGGCACAGATACGCAGTATTTT. It codes for CASSHTHRGGTDTQYF.

V usage is TRBV11-2 and J usage is TRBJ1-1; D call uncertain. The CDR3 spans 14 residues. CDR1 and CDR2 from the germline V gene are SGHAT and FQNNGV. Trimming removed 6 bases at V and 3 bases at J, with 14 bases between. CDR3 DNA sequence: TGTGCCAGCAGGTCAGCAGGTGTTCACACTGAAGCTTTCTTT. Amino acid sequence: CASRSAGVHTEAFF.